The 15 T cell receptor beta chains below all came from one sample that was sequenced in a study of siplizumab effects on memory and regulatory T cells (dated by TCRdb to about 2019). Library construction relied on the immunoSEQ multiplex PCR assay. As stored in TCRdb, this immuneACCESS dataset retains in-frame rearrangements with V and J assigned. A fraction of the clones does not appear; measured against another copy, unresolved V genes explain less than half of the discrepancy, and the remainder lacks a known reason. This sample gives around 95,000 clones in total; 85% to 95% of them show up just once. The ten largest clones take up 1% to 1.5% of the sample. Sequenced: non-Treg CD4+ T cells sorted from blood. In light of the paper, this sample's cell subset or site label describes: FACS-sorted unstimulated CD4+ non-regulatory T cells. The receptors stem from a human donor in good health.

This clone was recorded once. V and J are TRBV19 and TRBJ2-2; TRBD1 matches 7 bases. The junction had 2 bases not matched to a gene; V was cut back by 10 bases and J by 0 bases. CDR1 and CDR2 from the germline V gene are LNHDA and SQIVND (reference sequence). This CDR3 region has 13 residues. In DNA form, the CDR3 reads TGTGCCATCCAGGGGGCGAACACCGGGGAGCTGTTTTTT. Protein product: CAIQGANTGELFF.

This clone was recorded only once. The chain has TRBV30 and TRBJ2-1, with TRBD2 identical over 14 bases. The germline gives CDR1 GTSNPN, CDR2 SVGIG (reference sequence). V trimming: 3 bases; J trimming: 9 bases; junction bases outside the gene matches: 7. The CDR3 is 15 residues long. CDR3 sequence (DNA): TGTGCCTGGAGCATCCGGACTAGCGGGAGGACTGAGCAGTTCTTC. It is translated as CAWSIRTSGRTEQFF. The full variable domain, completed using reference TRBV30 and TRBJ2-1, is SQTIHQWPATLVQPVGSPLSLECTVEGTSNPNLYWYRQAAGRGLQLLFYSVGIGQISSEVPQNLSASRPQDRQFILSSKKLLLSDSGFYLCAWSIRTSGRTEQFFGPGTRLTVL.

V usage is TRBV18 and J usage is TRBJ2-1, with D maybe TRBD1 (5 bases). Germline CDR1 KGHSH, CDR2 LQKENI. The CDR3 runs 12 residues. V was cut by 10 bases and J by 9 bases, with 16 bases left in between. The CDR3 loop is CATGQPRGEQFF. For the CDR3, the DNA is TGTGCCACCGGACAACCAAGGGGTGAGCAGTTCTTC.

V usage is TRBV7-2 and J usage is TRBJ2-1, with 12 bases aligning to TRBD2. Germline-derived CDR1 and CDR2 are SGHTA and FQGNSA. CDR3 length: 15 amino acids. The V segment lost 2 bases and the J segment 10 bases; nucleotides outside the gene matches: 6. The DNA for the CDR3 is TGTGCCAGCAGCTTAATACTAGCGGGAGGCAGAGAGCAGTTCTTC. This gives the protein CASSLILAGGREQFF.

The chain uses TRBV9 and TRBJ1-6, with 9 bases that match TRBD1. CDR3 length equals 13 residues. Trimming at V came to 6 bases and at J to 12 bases, leaving 7 bases not matched to a gene. Germline loops: CDR1 SGDLS, CDR2 YYNGEE. Here the CDR3 reads CASTRGQGGPLHF. CDR3 DNA sequence: TGTGCCAGCACTAGGGGACAGGGAGGACCCCTCCACTTT.

The chain has TRBV19 and TRBJ1-1, with 9 bases aligning to TRBD1. This CDR3 has 13 amino acids. From germline, CDR1 is LNHDA and CDR2 SQIVND (reference sequence). The V and J ends lost 7 bases and 6 bases, in that order; junction bases with no gene match: 6. CDR3 bases: TGTGCCAGTAACAGGGGGCAGTACTCTGAAGCTTTCTTT. Its protein is CASNRGQYSEAFF. The full variable domain, completed using reference TRBV19 and TRBJ1-1, is DGGITQSPKYLFRKEGQNVTLSCEQNLNHDAMYWYRQDPGQGLRLIYYSQIVNDFQKGDIAEGYSVSREKKESFPLTVTSAQKNPTAFYLCASNRGQYSEAFFGQGTRLTVV.

V gene TRBV29-1 combines with J gene TRBJ2-7; a weak D match, TRBD1 (6 bases). Germline CDR1 is SQVTM and CDR2 is ANQGSEA. V lost 4 bases and J lost 4, with 14 bases in between. The CDR3 sequence is 13 residues long. In DNA form, the CDR3 reads TGCAGCGTTGTTGGGGACACTACTTACGAGCAGTACTTC. It codes for CSVVGDTTYEQYF.

The chain links TRBV12-1 to TRBJ2-3; the D call of TRBD1 is as the table states it, not checked on the DNA. TRBV12-1 has pseudogene status. This CDR3 has 19 amino acids. The CDR3 loop is CASSPGRGLVHGSTDTQYF. CDR3 bases: TGTGCCAGCAGCCCGGGTAGGGGGCTGGTCCATGGGAGCACAGATACGCAGTATTTT.

This chain joins TRBV19 and TRBJ1-1; D not resolved. This CDR3 is built from 14 residues. The germline V gene encodes CDR1 LNHDA and CDR2 SQIVND (reference sequence). Trimming left V 3 bases short and J 4 bases short, with 12 bases between. The CDR3 loop reads CASSIVPSSTEAFF. The CDR3 region has the DNA TGTGCCAGTAGTATTGTACCGAGTAGCACTGAAGCTTTCTTT. The whole variable domain, filled in from reference TRBV19 and TRBJ1-1, reads DGGITQSPKYLFRKEGQNVTLSCEQNLNHDAMYWYRQDPGQGLRLIYYSQIVNDFQKGDIAEGYSVSREKKESFPLTVTSAQKNPTAFYLCASSIVPSSTEAFFGQGTRLTVV.

The V call is TRBV6-1, the J call TRBJ2-2, with D possibly TRBD1 on 6 matching bases. This CDR3 region has 13 residues. CDR1 and CDR2 (germline): MNHNS, SASEGT. The V gene lost 4 bases and the J gene lost 6 bases, with 9 bases spanning the gap. CDR3 residues: CASSVQGPGELFF. In DNA, the CDR3 is TGTGCCAGCAGTGTACAGGGTCCCGGGGAGCTGTTTTTT.

The chain carries TRBV4-1 and TRBJ2-1, with TRBD2 matching over 9 bases. The CDR3 has 19 amino acids. V shed 5 bases and J 7 bases; nucleotides not matched to a gene: 21. Germline loops: CDR1 MGHRA, CDR2 YSYEKL. The CDR3 reads CASSARGARLAGVRNEQFF. For the CDR3, the DNA is TGCGCCAGCAGCGCAAGAGGGGCCAGGTTAGCGGGAGTCCGGAATGAGCAGTTCTTC.

This clone was recorded once. The V and J genes are TRBV6-4 and TRBJ2-1, with 7 bases that match TRBD2. Per the germline V gene, CDR1 is MRHNA and CDR2 is SNTAGT. The J segment lost 4 bases and the V segment lost 0 bases, leaving 9 bases of the junction unmatched. The CDR3 runs to 17 residues. CDR3 sequence reads: CASSDSPIPSGYNEQFF. In DNA, the CDR3 is TGTGCCAGCAGTGACTCTCCAATTCCTAGCGGATACAATGAGCAGTTCTTC.

V gene TRBV15 combines with J gene TRBJ2-3; TRBD2 matches 12 bases. V gave up 2 bases and J gave up 0 bases; unmatched junction bases: 9. Looked up from germline, CDR1 is LNHNV and CDR2 is YYDKDF (reference sequence). The CDR3 is 19 residues long. The CDR3 DNA sequence: TGTGCCACCAGCAGACCCCGTGGACTAGCGGGGATAAGCACAGATACGCAGTATTTT. Residues: CATSRPRGLAGISTDTQYF.

This clone occurred once. The rearrangement joins TRBV6-6 to TRBJ2-7; 8 nucleotides line up with TRBD2. Germline assignment: CDR1 MNHNY and CDR2 SVGAGI (reference sequence). The V gene end was trimmed by 7 bases and the J gene end by 3 bases; junction bases not matched to a gene: 11. CDR3 length equals 15 residues. The DNA of the CDR3 is TGTGCCAGCACCGAATCCGGGACTAGGGGCTACGAGCAGTACTTC. It is translated as CASTESGTRGYEQYF.

The chain couples TRBV5-3 to TRBJ2-7; 8 bases agree with TRBD2. TRBV5-3 is identified as an open reading frame with a role that is uncertain. This CDR3 comprises 13 residues. CDR3 coding DNA: TGTGTCCAGGGGCTCGAGACTAGCGACGAGCAGTACTTC. Translation gives CVQGLETSDEQYF.